The rows below give T cell receptor beta chains drawn from one sample of a study of response to subunit inactivated influenza vaccine. TCRdb reprocessed the RT-PCR reads via MiXCR and lists one record per CDR3 protein. The data contain hundreds of thousands of distinct CDR3 sequences, 15% to 19% of them singletons. The sample in question was PBMCs from blood, obtained about 13 days after vaccination. These receptors were taken from a man between 45 and 60 years old who received an inactivated influenza vaccine. CDR3s include the opening cysteine and the closing phenylalanine or tryptophan. The D gene is left open where the match is weak. Rows give clone size only sometimes, using once, few, many, or a class for an expanded clone.

>.|.|TRBJ2-5|TRBV29-1
CSVLLRTNFKETQYF
TGCAGCGTTTTATTACGGACTAACTTTAAAGAGACCCAGTACTTC
>.|.|TRBJ1-2|TRBV5-4
CASRSDGESLNYGYTF
TGTGCCAGCAGATCGGACGGGGAATCCCTTAACTATGGCTACACCTTC
>.|.|TRBJ2-1|TRBV7-8
CASSLARFGQGINEQFF
TGTGCCAGCAGCTTAGCGCGCTTTGGGCAGGGGATCAATGAGCAGTTCTTC
>few|.|TRBJ2-7|TRBV18
CASSPSREEQYF
TGTGCCAGCTCACCCAGCAGGGAGGAGCAGTACTTC
>few|.|TRBJ2-3|TRBV12-3/TRBV12-4
CASSLARERDTQYF
TGTGCCAGCAGTTTAGCCCGGGAGAGAGATACGCAGTATTTT
>few|.|TRBJ2-7|TRBV6-2/TRBV6-3
CASRPGQSYEQYF
TGTGCCAGCAGACCCGGACAGTCCTACGAGCAGTACTTC
>.|TRBD1|TRBJ2-1|TRBV6-2/TRBV6-3
CASGYGDRGTYNEQFF
TGTGCCAGCGGATACGGGGACAGGGGCACCTACAATGAGCAGTTCTTC
>.|TRBD1|TRBJ1-4|TRBV6-2/TRBV6-3
CASSTRTGGNEKLFF
TGTGCCAGCAGCACCCGGACAGGGGGTAATGAAAAACTGTTTTTT
>few|.|TRBJ1-5|TRBV5-3
CARSCPTEQPQHF
TGTGCCAGAAGCTGCCCGACAGAACAGCCCCAGCATTTT
>many|TRBD1|TRBJ2-2|TRBV5-1
CASSTGTGDTGELFF
TGCGCCAGCAGTACCGGGACAGGGGACACCGGGGAGCTGTTTTTT
>few|TRBD2|TRBJ2-7|TRBV7-2
CASSPRLAGGPREQYF
TGTGCCAGCAGCCCGAGACTAGCGGGGGGGCCTAGGGAGCAGTACTTC
>few|.|TRBJ2-5|TRBV7-2
CASSLVLVLRETQYF
TGTGCCAGCAGCTTAGTGTTGGTCTTGAGGGAGACCCAGTACTTC
>few|.|TRBJ2-3|TRBV7-2
CATRQPSTDTQYF
TGTGCCACCCGACAGCCGAGCACAGATACGCAGTATTTT
>few|.|TRBJ1-1|TRBV5-1
CASSLDKNRVTEAFF
TGCGCCAGCAGCTTAGATAAGAACAGGGTAACTGAAGCTTTCTTT
>many|.|TRBJ1-1|TRBV21-1
CASRKPGNTEAFF
TGTGCCAGCCGAAAGCCAGGGAACACTGAAGCTTTCTTT
>few|.|TRBJ1-6|TRBV18
CASSPDKNSPLHF
TGTGCCAGCTCACCAGACAAAAACTCACCCCTCCACTTT
>many|TRBD2|TRBJ2-1|TRBV24-1
CATESGGLYNEQFF
TGTGCCACCGAGAGCGGGGGGTTGTACAATGAGCAGTTCTTC
>many|TRBD2|TRBJ2-7|TRBV10-3
CAISGGKAGEQYF
TGTGCCATCAGTGGAGGGAAAGCGGGGGAGCAGTACTTC
>many|.|TRBJ1-6|TRBV5-5
CASSDTRSSYNSPLHF
TGTGCCAGCAGCGACACCAGGAGCTCCTATAATTCACCCCTCCACTTT
>.|.|TRBJ2-3|TRBV20-1
CSALGSLDDTQYF
TGCAGTGCTCTCGGCTCACTCGATGATACGCAGTATTTT
>.|TRBD1|TRBJ2-3|TRBV4-1
CASSQTDRDTQYF
TGCGCCAGCAGCCAAACGGACAGGGACACGCAGTATTTT
>few|TRBD1|TRBJ2-7|TRBV28
CASSSRDRATYEQYF
TGTGCCAGCAGTTCCCGGGACAGGGCTACCTACGAGCAGTACTTC